The T cell receptor beta chain described here comes from a study of blood T cell repertoires in COVID-19. For the study at large: COVID-19 samples, acute and convalescent, were from the United States, Italy and Spain. T cells, B-cell-depleted T cells, or PBMCs supplied cDNA or gDNA.

In the source study's methods: How many nucleated cells were present was estimated from reference gene primer amplification. This table comes from immunoSEQ multiplex PCR, and its TCRdb copy is limited to in-frame clones, with some not included. The DNA gave D and trimming, while V, J and clone size come from that table. Of 45,000 or so clones in the sample, 75% to 85% were seen once. The V gene end was trimmed by 0 bases and the J gene end by 1 base; junction bases not matched to a gene: 6. The CDR3 runs to 16 residues. Germline CDR1 reads SGHNT; CDR2 reads YYREEE (reference sequence). The clonotype was recovered from a man of 80 years or more in a cohort sampled during active COVID-19. The chain recombines TRBV5-4 with TRBJ1-2; 7 nucleotides line up with TRBD1. The sequencing input was peripheral blood. The CDR3 region is CASSLGGHRGNYGYTF. CDR3 nucleotide sequence: TGTGCCAGCAGCTTGGGTGGCCACAGGGGTAACTATGGCTACACCTTC.